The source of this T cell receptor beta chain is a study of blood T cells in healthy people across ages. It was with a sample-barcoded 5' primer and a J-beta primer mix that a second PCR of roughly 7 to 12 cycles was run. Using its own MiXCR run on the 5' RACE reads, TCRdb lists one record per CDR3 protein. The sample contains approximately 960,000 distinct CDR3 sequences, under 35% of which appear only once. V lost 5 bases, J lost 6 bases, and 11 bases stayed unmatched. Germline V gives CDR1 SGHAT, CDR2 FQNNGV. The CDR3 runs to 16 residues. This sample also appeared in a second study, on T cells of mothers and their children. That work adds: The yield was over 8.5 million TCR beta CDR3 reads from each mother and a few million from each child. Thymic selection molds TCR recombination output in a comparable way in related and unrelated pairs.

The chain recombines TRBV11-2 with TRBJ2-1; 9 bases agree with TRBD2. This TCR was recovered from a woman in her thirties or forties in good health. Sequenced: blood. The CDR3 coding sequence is TGTGCCAGCAGCACTCAAGGCGGGACTAGCACCAATGAGCAGTTCTTC. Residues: CASSTQGGTSTNEQFF.